A selection of T cell receptor beta chains follows, all from one sample in a study of cytomegalovirus exposure and HLA in healthy donors. The data were produced by immunoSEQ multiplex PCR, yet TCRdb's version contains in-frame clones alone and is incomplete. The clone table shows fewer than 150,000 clones, with the ten largest holding approximately 2.6%. Material: PBMCs. All receptors come from a man in his forties or fifties in good health and CMV-seronegative. Each CDR3 is given with its conserved first and last residue. D genes are given only for firm matches.

>TRBJ2-4|TRBV25-1|TRBD2
TGTGCCAGCAGTGAGACGACTATAGCGGGGGTGCGGGGCATTCAGTACTTC
CASSETTIAGVRGIQYF
>TRBJ2-5|TRBV4-2|.
TGTGCCAGCAGCCCCAGGGTTGGGGAGACCCAGTACTTC
CASSPRVGETQYF
>TRBJ1-6|TRBV6-6|TRBD1
TGTGCCAGCAGCCGACAGGGGGGACGGGATTCACCCCTCCACTTT
CASSRQGGRDSPLHF
>TRBJ1-6|TRBV27|.
TGTGCCAGCAGTATGACTGGGTATTCACCCCTCCACTTT
CASSMTGYSPLHF
>TRBJ2-3|TRBV9|.
TGTGCCAGCAGCGTAGGCACACAGAGTGGCACAGATACGCAGTATTTT
CASSVGTQSGTDTQYF
>TRBJ2-7|TRBV2|TRBD2
TGTGCCAGCAGTGTCAGCGGGACTATATACGAGCAGTACTTC
CASSVSGTIYEQYF
>TRBJ2-3|TRBV28|.
TGTGCCAGCAGTTCCGCCGGGGCAGATACGCAGTATTTT
CASSSAGADTQYF
>TRBJ2-3|TRBV7-2|TRBD2
TGTGCCAGCAGCTTCCTGGAAGCGGGGACAGATACGCAGTATTTT
CASSFLEAGTDTQYF
>TRBJ2-7|TRBV5-1|.
TGCGCCAGCAGCTTGGAAGGCAGGGGAATGGGGTACGAGCAGTACTTC
CASSLEGRGMGYEQYF
>TRBJ2-1|TRBV4-3|TRBD2
TGCGCCAGCAGCCAAGCTGCCGGGGGGGCCGGTGAGCAGTTCTTC
CASSQAAGGAGEQFF
>TRBJ1-1|TRBV7-2|.
TGTGCCAGTCGGACTGTGAACACTGAAGCTTTCTTT
CASRTVNTEAFF
>TRBJ1-1|TRBV6-1|TRBD1
TGTGCCAGCGGTAACAGGGGGTGGTTTCCTGAAGCTTTCTTT
CASGNRGWFPEAFF
>TRBJ1-6|TRBV19|TRBD1
TGTGCCAGTTCGGGACAGACTAATTCACCCCTCCACTTT
CASSGQTNSPLHF
>TRBJ2-3|TRBV12-5|TRBD2
TGTGCTAGTGGCACCGGGACTAGCGGGGGCACAGATACGCAGTATTTT
CASGTGTSGGTDTQYF
>TRBJ1-4|TRBV6-5|.
TGTGCCAGCAGCCGGTTGACAGCCGATATGGAAAAACTGTTTTTT
CASSRLTADMEKLFF
>TRBJ1-6|TRBV7-2|.
TGTGCCAGCAGCTTACAACCCCCGACAGAAAATTCACCCCTCCACTTT
CASSLQPPTENSPLHF
>TRBJ2-7|TRBV10-2|TRBD1
TGCGCCAGCAGTGGAGCCGGGACAGGGGATTGGACCTACGAGCAGTACTTC
CASSGAGTGDWTYEQYF
>TRBJ2-5|TRBV2|.
TGTGCCAGCAGTGAAGCCCCGACAAGGCTTCAAGAGACCCAGTACTTC
CASSEAPTRLQETQYF
>TRBJ2-3|TRBV2|TRBD2
TGTGCCAGCAGTGGCCGAGTAGCGGGGGCCCACGGAACGCAGTATTTT
CASSGRVAGAHGTQYF
>TRBJ2-1|TRBV6-4|.
TGTGCCAGCAGTGACTTGGTGGCGGGGAAGTACAATGAGCAGTTCTTC
CASSDLVAGKYNEQFF
>TRBJ1-5|TRBV5-5|.
TGTGCCAGCAGCTTGGCCCAGGGGCAAGGGCAGCCCCAGCATTTT
CASSLAQGQGQPQHF
>TRBJ1-6|TRBV7-2|TRBD1
TGTGCCAGCAGCTTCCCGGGACAGGGATTTAATTCACCCCTCCACTTT
CASSFPGQGFNSPLHF
>TRBJ2-5|TRBV7-3|TRBD1
TGTGCCAGCAGCCCAGGGGGCAGAGAGACCCAGTACTTC
CASSPGGRETQYF
>TRBJ1-6|TRBV6-5|TRBD1
TGTGCCAGCCGTCCCGGGACAGGCCCACCCCTCCACTTT
CASRPGTGPPLHF
>TRBJ2-4|TRBV7-2|.
TGTGCCAGCAGTGGCCTGCTGGGGAGGAATCAGTACTTC
CASSGLLGRNQYF
>TRBJ2-7|TRBV7-6|TRBD1
TGTGCCAGCAGCTTTACTCCGGGACAGGCGGACGAGCAGTACTTC
CASSFTPGQADEQYF
>TRBJ2-5|TRBV27|.
TGTGCCAGCAGCCTCTCCCCCTTAGCGGCCCAAGAGACCCAGTACTTC
CASSLSPLAAQETQYF
>TRBJ2-4|TRBV5-1|TRBD2
TGCGCCAGCAGCTTGGGACTAGCGGGGGCCGGGGCCAAAAACATTCAGTACTTC
CASSLGLAGAGAKNIQYF
>TRBJ1-2|TRBV5-6|.
TGTGCCAGCAGCTCCCGACAGGTTGGCAACTATGGCTACACCTTC
CASSSRQVGNYGYTF
>TRBJ2-7|TRBV20-1|.
TGCAGTGAGAAGGACAGTCGGGAGCAGTACTTC
CSEKDSREQYF
>TRBJ2-3|TRBV9|.
TGTGCCAGCAGCCCCCCCCCGGGGGATAGCACAGATACGCAGTATTTT
CASSPPPGDSTDTQYF
>TRBJ2-1|TRBV7-3|TRBD2
TGTGCCAGCAGCTCTAGCGGGGTCTCCTACAATGAGCAGTTCTTC
CASSSSGVSYNEQFF
>TRBJ1-1|TRBV28|.
TGTGCCAGCACCTTAATGAACACTGAAGCTTTCTTT
CASTLMNTEAFF
>TRBJ2-3|TRBV2|.
TGTGCCAGCAGTGTGGGACTTAACACAGATACGCAGTATTTT
CASSVGLNTDTQYF
>TRBJ1-6|TRBV15|TRBD1
TGTGCCACCAGCAGCTATGACAGGGGGAATTCACCCCTCCACTTT
CATSSYDRGNSPLHF
>TRBJ2-7|TRBV7-2|.
TGTGCCAGCAGTGGAGACTGGACCTACGAGCAGTACTTC
CASSGDWTYEQYF
>TRBJ2-3|TRBV7-9|TRBD2
TGTGCCAGCAGTGGATGGACGGGACTAGTCTGGAATACGCAGTATTTT
CASSGWTGLVWNTQYF
>TRBJ1-2|TRBV7-6|TRBD1
TGTGCCAGCAGCCCGCAGCTGACAGGGTCTAACTATGGCTACACCTTC
CASSPQLTGSNYGYTF
>TRBJ1-1|TRBV5-4|.
TGTGCCAGCAGCTTAGGGGTTACGAACACTGAAGCTTTCTTT
CASSLGVTNTEAFF
>TRBJ1-1|TRBV18|.
TGTGCCAGCTCAGAAGACATGAACACTGAAGCTTTCTTT
CASSEDMNTEAFF
>TRBJ2-1|TRBV13|TRBD1
TGTGCCAGCAGTCCTCAACCGGACAGGAACAATGAGCAGTTCTTC
CASSPQPDRNNEQFF
>TRBJ1-1|TRBV29-1|.
TGCAGCGTTGGTAGACTCTTGAACACTGAAGCTTTCTTT
CSVGRLLNTEAFF
>TRBJ1-3|TRBV4-2|.
TGTGCCAGCAGCCAAAACCCGACAGACTCTGGAAACACCATATATTTT
CASSQNPTDSGNTIYF
>TRBJ2-1|TRBV18|TRBD2
TGTGCCAGCTCACCAACTAGCGGGGGGGCGTATGGTGAGCAGTTCTTC
CASSPTSGGAYGEQFF
>TRBJ2-5|TRBV7-2|.
TGTGCCAGCAGCTTGGGATCAGGGTTCTCCCAAGAGACCCAGTACTTC
CASSLGSGFSQETQYF
>TRBJ2-7|TRBV27|.
TGTGCCAGCAGTTTATTGGGGGGGGCGCAGGAGAGCGAGCAGTACTTC
CASSLLGGAQESEQYF
>TRBJ2-1|TRBV7-8|TRBD1
TGTGCCAGCAGCTTTGACAGGGTCAATGAGCAGTTCTTC
CASSFDRVNEQFF
>TRBJ1-5|TRBV2|.
TGTGCCAGCTATTCGGGGTTTGGAAATCAGCCCCAGCATTTT
CASYSGFGNQPQHF
>TRBJ2-7|TRBV4-3|.
TGCGCCAGCAGCCAAGATATGGGTGACAACTACGAGCAGTACTTC
CASSQDMGDNYEQYF
>TRBJ2-2|TRBV6-1|TRBD2
TGTGCCAGCATTACTAGCGGGGGATCCGGGGAGCTGTTTTTT
CASITSGGSGELFF
>TRBJ1-6|TRBV28|.
TGTGCCAGCAGGGAGAGAAGCTCCTATAATTCACCCCTCCACTTT
CASRERSSYNSPLHF
>TRBJ2-7|TRBV18|.
TGTGCCAGCTCAAGTCAGGCGGGCACCTACGAGCAGTACTTC
CASSSQAGTYEQYF
>TRBJ2-7|TRBV6-4|.
TGTGCCAGCAGTAAAGATTCGGGCTCCTACGAGCAGTACTTC
CASSKDSGSYEQYF
>TRBJ2-7|TRBV2|TRBD1
TGTGCCAGCAGTCGGGACAGGGGGCTCAACGAGCAGTACTTC
CASSRDRGLNEQYF
>TRBJ2-3|TRBV27|TRBD2
TGTGCCAGCAGTTTATCGGGACTAGCGGGGGGGCCTTTAAAGAATCCGACAGATACGCAGTATTTT
CASSLSGLAGGPLKNPTDTQYF
>TRBJ1-5|TRBV11-3|.
TGTGCCAGCAGCTTAGATGAGGGCAGTTTAAAAGATCAGCCCCAGCATTTT
CASSLDEGSLKDQPQHF
>TRBJ2-2|TRBV9|TRBD1
TGTGCCAGCACCCGGGACAGGGGATTCGCGAACACCGGGGAGCTGTTTTTT
CASTRDRGFANTGELFF
>TRBJ2-5|TRBV18|.
TGTGCCAGCTCCGGGCAGCGGGAGACCCAGTACTTC
CASSGQRETQYF
>TRBJ2-2|TRBV19|TRBD2
TGTGCCAGTAGTATTGGACTAGCCGGAAACACCGGGGAGCTGTTTTTT
CASSIGLAGNTGELFF